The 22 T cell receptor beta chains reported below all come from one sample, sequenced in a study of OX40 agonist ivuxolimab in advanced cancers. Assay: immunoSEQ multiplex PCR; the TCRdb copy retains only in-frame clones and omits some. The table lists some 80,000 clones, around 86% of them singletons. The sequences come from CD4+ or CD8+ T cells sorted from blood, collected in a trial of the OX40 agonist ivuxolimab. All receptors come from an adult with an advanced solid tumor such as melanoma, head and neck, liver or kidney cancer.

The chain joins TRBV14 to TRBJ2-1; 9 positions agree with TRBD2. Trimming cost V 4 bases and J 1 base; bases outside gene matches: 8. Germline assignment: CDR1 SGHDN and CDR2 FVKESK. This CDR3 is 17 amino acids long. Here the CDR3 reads CASSLSGLANSYNEQFF. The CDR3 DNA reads TGTGCCAGCAGCCTGTCTGGACTAGCGAATTCCTACAATGAGCAGTTCTTC.

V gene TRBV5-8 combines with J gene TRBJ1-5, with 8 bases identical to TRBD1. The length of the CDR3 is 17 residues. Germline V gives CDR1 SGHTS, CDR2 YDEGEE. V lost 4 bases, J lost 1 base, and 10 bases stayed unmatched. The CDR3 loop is CASSATTGVRSNQPQHF. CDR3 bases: TGTGCCAGCAGCGCTACGACAGGGGTAAGGAGCAATCAGCCCCAGCATTTT.

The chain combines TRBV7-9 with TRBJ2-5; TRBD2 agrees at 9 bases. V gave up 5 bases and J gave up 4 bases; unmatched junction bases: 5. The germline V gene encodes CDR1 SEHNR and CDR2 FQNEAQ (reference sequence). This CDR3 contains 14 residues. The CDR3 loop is CASSLGAGGETQYF. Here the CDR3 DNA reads TGTGCCAGCAGCCTTGGAGCGGGAGGAGAGACCCAGTACTTC. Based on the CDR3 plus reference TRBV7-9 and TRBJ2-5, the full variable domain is DTGVSQNPRHKITKRGQNVTFRCDPISEHNRLYWYRQTLGQGPEFLTYFQNEAQLEKSRLLSDRFSAERPKGSFSTLEIQRTEQGDSAMYLCASSLGAGGETQYFGPGTRLLVL.

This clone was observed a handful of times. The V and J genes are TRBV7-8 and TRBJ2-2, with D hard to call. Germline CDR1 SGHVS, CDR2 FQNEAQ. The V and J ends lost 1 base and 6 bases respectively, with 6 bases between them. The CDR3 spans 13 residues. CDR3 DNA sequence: TGTGCCAGCAGCTTAGTAGTTGCCGGGGAGCTGTTTTTT. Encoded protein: CASSLVVAGELFF.

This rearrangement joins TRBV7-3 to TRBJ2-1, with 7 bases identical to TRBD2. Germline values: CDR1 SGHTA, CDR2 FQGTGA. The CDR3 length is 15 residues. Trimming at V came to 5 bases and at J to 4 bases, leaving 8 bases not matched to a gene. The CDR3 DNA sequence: TGTGCCAGCAGCCTAAGCGGGAACCAGTACAATGAGCAGTTCTTC. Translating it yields CASSLSGNQYNEQFF.

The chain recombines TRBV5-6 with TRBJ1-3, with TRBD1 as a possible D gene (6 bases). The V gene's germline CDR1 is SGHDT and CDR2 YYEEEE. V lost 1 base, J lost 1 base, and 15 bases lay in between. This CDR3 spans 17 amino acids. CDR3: CASSLSRQEGSGNTIYF. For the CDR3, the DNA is TGTGCCAGCAGCTTGTCCCGACAGGAGGGTTCTGGAAACACCATATATTTT.

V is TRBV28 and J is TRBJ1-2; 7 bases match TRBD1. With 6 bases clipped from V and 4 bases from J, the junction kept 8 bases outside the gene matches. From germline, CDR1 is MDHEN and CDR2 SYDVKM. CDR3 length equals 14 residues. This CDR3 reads CASRETGNVYGYTF. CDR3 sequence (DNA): TGTGCCAGCAGGGAGACAGGGAATGTCTATGGCTACACCTTC.

DNA for the CDR3: TGTGCCAGCAGGTCTGGGGGGGCCTGTGATACGCAGTATTTT. This encodes CASRSGGACDTQYF. The rearrangement uses TRBV21-1 and TRBJ2-3; the DNA was not compared with TRBD2, the D call given in the table. TRBV21-1 is tagged as a pseudogene. The CDR3 extends over 14 amino acids.

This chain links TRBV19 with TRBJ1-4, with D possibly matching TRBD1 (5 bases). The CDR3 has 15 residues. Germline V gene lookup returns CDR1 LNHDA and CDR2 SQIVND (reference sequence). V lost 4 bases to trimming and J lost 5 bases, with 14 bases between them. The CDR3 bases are TGTGCCAGTAGTAAACCCGGGACCGGCAATGAAAAACTGTTTTTT. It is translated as CASSKPGTGNEKLFF.

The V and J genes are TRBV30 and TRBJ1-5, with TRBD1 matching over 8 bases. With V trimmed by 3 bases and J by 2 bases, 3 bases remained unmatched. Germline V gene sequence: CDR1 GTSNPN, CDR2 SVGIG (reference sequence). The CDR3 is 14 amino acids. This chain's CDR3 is CAWSLDRGNQPQHF. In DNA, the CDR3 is TGTGCCTGGAGCCTGGACAGGGGCAATCAGCCCCAGCATTTT.

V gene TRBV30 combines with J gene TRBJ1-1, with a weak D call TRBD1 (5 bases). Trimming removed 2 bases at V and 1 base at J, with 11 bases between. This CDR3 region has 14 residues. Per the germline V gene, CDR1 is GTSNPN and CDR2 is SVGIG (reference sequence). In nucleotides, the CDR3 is TGTGCCTGGAGTTCAGGGTTTGGGAACACTGAAGCTTTCTTT. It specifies CAWSSGFGNTEAFF.

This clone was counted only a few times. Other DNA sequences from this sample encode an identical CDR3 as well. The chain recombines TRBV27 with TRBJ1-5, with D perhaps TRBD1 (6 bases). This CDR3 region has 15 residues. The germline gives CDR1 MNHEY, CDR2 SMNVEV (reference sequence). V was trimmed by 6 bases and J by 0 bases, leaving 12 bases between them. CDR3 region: CASSPRTASNQPQHF. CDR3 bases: TGTGCCAGCAGCCCCCGGACAGCTAGCAATCAGCCCCAGCATTTT.

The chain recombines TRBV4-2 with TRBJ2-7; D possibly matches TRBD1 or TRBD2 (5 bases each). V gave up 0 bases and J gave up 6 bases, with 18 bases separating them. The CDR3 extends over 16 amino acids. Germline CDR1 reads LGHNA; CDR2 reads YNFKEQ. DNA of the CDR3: TGTGCCAGCAGCCAAGATGGGGGTAGCCTTGGGGTCGAGCAGTACTTC. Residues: CASSQDGGSLGVEQYF.

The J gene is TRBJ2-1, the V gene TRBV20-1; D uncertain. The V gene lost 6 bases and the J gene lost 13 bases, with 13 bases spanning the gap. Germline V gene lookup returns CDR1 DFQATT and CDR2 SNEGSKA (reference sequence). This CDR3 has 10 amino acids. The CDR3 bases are TGCAGTGCCTTTACCTCGCGTCAGTTCTTC. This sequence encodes CSAFTSRQFF.

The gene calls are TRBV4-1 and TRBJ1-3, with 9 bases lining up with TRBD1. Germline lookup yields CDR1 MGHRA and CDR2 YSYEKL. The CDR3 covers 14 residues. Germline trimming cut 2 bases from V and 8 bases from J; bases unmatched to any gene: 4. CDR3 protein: CASSQPRQGDTIYF. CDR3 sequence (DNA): TGCGCCAGCAGCCAACCCAGACAGGGGGACACCATATATTTT.

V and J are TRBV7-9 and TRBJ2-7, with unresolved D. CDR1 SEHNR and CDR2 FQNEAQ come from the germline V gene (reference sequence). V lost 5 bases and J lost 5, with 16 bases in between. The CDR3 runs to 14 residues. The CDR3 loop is CASSPYHGSDEQYF. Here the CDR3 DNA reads TGTGCCAGCAGCCCGTATCACGGGTCTGACGAGCAGTACTTC.

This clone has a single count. The CDR3 DNA sequence: TGTGCCAGCAGCTTCGGCCCGCCAAGACAGGGATCTGGAAACACCATATATTTT. The encoded protein is CASSFGPPRQGSGNTIYF. The chain carries TRBV7-2 and TRBJ1-3; TRBD1 matches 7 bases. The CDR3 runs to 18 residues. V lost 3 bases, J lost 1 base, and 12 bases stayed unmatched. Germline CDR1 is SGHTA and CDR2 is FQGNSA.

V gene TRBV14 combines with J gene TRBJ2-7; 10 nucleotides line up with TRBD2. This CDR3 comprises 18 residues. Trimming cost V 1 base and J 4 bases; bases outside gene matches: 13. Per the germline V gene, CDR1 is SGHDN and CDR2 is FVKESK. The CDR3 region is CASSQGRRGISGRYEQYF. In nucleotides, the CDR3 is TGTGCCAGCAGCCAAGGCCGACGGGGGATTAGCGGGAGGTACGAGCAGTACTTC. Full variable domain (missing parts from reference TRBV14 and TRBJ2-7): EAGVTQFPSHSVIEKGQTVTLRCDPISGHDNLYWYRRVMGKEIKFLLHFVKESKQDESGMPNNRFLAERTGGTYSTLKVQPAELEDSGVYFCASSQGRRGISGRYEQYFGPGTRLTVT.

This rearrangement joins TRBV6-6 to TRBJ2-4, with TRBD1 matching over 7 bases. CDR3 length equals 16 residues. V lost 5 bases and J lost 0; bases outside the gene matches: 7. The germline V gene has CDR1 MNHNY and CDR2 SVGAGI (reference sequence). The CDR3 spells CASSTGQAIAKNIQYF. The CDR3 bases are TGTGCCAGCAGTACAGGACAGGCCATAGCCAAAAACATTCAGTACTTC.

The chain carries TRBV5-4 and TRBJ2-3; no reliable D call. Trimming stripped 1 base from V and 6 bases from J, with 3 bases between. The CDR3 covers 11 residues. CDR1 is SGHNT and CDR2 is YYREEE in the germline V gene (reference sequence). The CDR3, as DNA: TGTGCCAGCAGCTTGTCTGATACGCAGTATTTT. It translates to CASSLSDTQYF.

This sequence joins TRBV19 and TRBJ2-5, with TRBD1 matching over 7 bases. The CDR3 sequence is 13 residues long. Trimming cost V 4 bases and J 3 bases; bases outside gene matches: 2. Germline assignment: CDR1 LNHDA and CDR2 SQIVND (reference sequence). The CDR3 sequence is CASSRDREETQYF. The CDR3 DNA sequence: TGTGCCAGTAGTAGAGACAGGGAAGAGACCCAGTACTTC.

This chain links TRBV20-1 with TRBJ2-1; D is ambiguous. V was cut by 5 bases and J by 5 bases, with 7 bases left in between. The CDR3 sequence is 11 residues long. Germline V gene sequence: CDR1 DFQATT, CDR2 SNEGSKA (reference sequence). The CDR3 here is CSALTHNEQFF. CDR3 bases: TGCAGTGCTTTGACTCACAATGAGCAGTTCTTC.